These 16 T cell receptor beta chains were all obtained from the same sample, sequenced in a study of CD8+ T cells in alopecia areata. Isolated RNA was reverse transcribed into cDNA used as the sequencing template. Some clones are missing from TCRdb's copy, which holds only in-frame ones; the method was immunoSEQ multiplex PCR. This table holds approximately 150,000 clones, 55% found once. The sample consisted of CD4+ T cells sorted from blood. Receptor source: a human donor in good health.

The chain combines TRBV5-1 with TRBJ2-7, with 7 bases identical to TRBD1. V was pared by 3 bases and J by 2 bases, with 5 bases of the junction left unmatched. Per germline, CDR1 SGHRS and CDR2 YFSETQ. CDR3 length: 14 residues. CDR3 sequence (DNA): TGCGCCAGCAGCTCCGGGACAGTCCCCTACGAGCAGTACTTC. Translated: CASSSGTVPYEQYF.

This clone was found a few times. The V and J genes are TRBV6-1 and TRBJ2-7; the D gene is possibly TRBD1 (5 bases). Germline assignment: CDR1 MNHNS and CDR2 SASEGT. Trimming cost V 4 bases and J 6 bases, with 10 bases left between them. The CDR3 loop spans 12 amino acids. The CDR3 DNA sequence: TGTGCCAGCAGTGCAGACAGCACCGAGCAGTACTTC. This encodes CASSADSTEQYF.

The CDR3 DNA reads TGTGCCAGCAGCTTAAAGGGGACAGATACGCAGTATTTT. Encoded protein: CASSLKGTDTQYF. The chain is built from TRBV11-2 and TRBJ2-3, with a tentative D call TRBD1 (5 bases). Per germline, CDR1 SGHAT and CDR2 FQNNGV. V was clipped by 2 bases and J by 3 bases, with 6 bases between them. The CDR3 is 13 residues long.

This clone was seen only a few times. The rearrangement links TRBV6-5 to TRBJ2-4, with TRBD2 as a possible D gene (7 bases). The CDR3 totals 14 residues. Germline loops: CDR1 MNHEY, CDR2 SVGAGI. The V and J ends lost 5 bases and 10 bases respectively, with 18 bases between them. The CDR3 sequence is CASSRGWGGGIQYF. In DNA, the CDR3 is TGTGCCAGCAGTCGCGGATGGGGGGGCGGGATTCAGTACTTC.

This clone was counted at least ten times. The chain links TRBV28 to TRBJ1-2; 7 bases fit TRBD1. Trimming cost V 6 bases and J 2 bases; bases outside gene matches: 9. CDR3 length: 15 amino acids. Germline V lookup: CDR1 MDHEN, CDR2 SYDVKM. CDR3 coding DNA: TGTGCCAGCAGCCAGCCGGGACAGACCAACTATGGCTACACCTTC. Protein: CASSQPGQTNYGYTF.

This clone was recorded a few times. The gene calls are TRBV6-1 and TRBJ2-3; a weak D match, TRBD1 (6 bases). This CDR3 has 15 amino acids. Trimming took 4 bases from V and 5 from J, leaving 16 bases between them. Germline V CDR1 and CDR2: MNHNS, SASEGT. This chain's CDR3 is CASSARRGRGDTQYF. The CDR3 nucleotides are TGTGCCAGCAGTGCCCGCAGGGGACGGGGAGATACGCAGTATTTT.

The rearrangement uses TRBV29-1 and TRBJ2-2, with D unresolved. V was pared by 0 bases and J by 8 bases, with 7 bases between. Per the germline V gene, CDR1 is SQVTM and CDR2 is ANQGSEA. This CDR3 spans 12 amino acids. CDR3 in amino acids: CSVEDFEGELFF. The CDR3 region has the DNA TGCAGCGTTGAAGATTTTGAGGGGGAGCTGTTTTTT.

CDR3 in DNA: TGTGCCAGCAGCTCAAAGGGCGATGCCTACGAGCAGTACTTC. The encoded protein is CASSSKGDAYEQYF. The V gene is TRBV11-2, the J gene TRBJ2-7; no firm D call. The germline V and J ends were trimmed by 4 bases and 2 bases, with 12 bases remaining between them. The CDR3 sequence is 14 residues long. The germline gives CDR1 SGHAT, CDR2 FQNNGV.

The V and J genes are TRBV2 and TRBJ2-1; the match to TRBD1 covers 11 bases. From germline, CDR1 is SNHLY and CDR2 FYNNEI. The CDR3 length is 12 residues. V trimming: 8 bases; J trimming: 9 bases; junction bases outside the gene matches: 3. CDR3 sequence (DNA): TGTGCCAGCCAGGGACAGGGGGTTGAGCAGTTCTTC. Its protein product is CASQGQGVEQFF.

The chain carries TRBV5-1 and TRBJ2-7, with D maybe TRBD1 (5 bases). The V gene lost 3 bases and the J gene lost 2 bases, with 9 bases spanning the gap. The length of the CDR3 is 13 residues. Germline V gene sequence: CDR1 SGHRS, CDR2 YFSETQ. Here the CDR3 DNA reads TGCGCCAGCAGCTCCGACAGTCCCTACGAGCAGTACTTC. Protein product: CASSSDSPYEQYF.

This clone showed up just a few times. The CDR3 DNA sequence: TGTGCCAGCCGGGGACTAGCGGAAAACATTCAGTACTTC. Translating it yields CASRGLAENIQYF. J is TRBJ2-4 and V is TRBV28; 11 nucleotides agree with TRBD2. CDR1 is MDHEN, CDR2 SYDVKM, per germline. CDR3 size: 13 residues. Losses at the gene ends were 8 bases for V and 5 bases for J; bases not matched to a gene: 2.

The CDR3 DNA reads TGTGCCAGCAGCTTAAACGGCAACTACGAGCAGTACTTC. Translated, it gives CASSLNGNYEQYF. The V call is TRBV7-2, the J call TRBJ2-7; D is undetermined. The CDR3 length is 13 residues. Germline CDR1 reads SGHTA; CDR2 reads FQGNSA. V lost 2 bases to trimming and J lost 3 bases, with 8 bases between them.

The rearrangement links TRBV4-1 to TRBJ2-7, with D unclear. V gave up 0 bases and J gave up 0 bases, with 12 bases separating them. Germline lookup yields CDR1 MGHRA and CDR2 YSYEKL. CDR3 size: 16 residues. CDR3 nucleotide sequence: TGCGCCAGCAGCCAAGATCCCAGCGTTAGCTCCTACGAGCAGTACTTC. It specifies CASSQDPSVSSYEQYF.

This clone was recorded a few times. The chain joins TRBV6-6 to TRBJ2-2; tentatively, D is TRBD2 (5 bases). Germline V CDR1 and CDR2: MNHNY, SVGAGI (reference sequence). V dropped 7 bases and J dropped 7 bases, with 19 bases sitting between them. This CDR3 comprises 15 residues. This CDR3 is CASKIELVGGGELFF. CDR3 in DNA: TGTGCCAGCAAAATAGAACTAGTTGGTGGCGGGGAGCTGTTTTTT.

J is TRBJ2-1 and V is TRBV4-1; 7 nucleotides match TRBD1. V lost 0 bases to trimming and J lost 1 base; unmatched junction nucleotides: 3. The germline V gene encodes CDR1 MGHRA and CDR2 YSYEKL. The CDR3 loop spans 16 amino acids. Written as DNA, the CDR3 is TGCGCCAGCAGCCAAGAAGGGGGCCAGTCCTACAATGAGCAGTTCTTC. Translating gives CASSQEGGQSYNEQFF.

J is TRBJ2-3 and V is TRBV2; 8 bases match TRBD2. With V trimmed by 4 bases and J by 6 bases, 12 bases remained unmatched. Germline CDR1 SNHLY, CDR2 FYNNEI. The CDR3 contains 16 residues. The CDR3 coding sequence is TGTGCCAGCAGTGTGATGGCGGGAGGACGGAGGGATACGCAGTATTTT. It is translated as CASSVMAGGRRDTQYF.